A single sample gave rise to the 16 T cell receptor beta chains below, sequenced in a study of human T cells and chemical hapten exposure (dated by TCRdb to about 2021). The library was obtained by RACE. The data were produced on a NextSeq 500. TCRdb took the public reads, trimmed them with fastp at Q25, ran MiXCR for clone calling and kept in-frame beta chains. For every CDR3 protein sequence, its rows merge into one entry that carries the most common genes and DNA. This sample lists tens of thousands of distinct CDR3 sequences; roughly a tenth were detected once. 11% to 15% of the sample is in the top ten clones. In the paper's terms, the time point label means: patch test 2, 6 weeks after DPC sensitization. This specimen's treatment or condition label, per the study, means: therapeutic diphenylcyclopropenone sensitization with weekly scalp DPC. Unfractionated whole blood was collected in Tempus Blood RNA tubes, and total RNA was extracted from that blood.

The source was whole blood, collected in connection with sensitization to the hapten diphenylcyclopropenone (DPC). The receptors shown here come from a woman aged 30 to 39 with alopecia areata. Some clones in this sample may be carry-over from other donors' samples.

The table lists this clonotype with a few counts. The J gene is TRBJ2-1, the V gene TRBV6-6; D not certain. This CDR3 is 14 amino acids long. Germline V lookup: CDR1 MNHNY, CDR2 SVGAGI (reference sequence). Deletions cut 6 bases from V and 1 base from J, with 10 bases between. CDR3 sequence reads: CASRYGDSYNEQFF. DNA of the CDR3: TGTGCCAGCAGATATGGGGATTCCTACAATGAGCAGTTCTTC.

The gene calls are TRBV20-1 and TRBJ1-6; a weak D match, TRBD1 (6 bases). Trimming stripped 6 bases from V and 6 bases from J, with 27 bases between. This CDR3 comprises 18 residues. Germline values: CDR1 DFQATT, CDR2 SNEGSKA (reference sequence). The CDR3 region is CSALQGLTGSLSNSPLHF. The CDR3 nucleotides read TGCAGTGCGTTACAGGGACTGACTGGAAGTTTGAGTAATTCACCCCTCCACTTT.

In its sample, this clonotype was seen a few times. CDR3 in DNA: TGTGCCAGCAGCGTGATGATAAACTCCTACGAGCAGTACTTC. Amino acid sequence: CASSVMINSYEQYF. The chain joins TRBV11-2 to TRBJ2-7; no firm D call. This CDR3 is built from 14 residues. Germline V gene sequence: CDR1 SGHAT, CDR2 FQNNGV. Trimming removed 5 bases from V and 0 bases from J, with 11 bases in between.

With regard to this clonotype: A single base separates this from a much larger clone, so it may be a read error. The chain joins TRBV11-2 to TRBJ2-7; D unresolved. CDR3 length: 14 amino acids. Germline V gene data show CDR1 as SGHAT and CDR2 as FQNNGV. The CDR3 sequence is CASSLDPQVYGQYF. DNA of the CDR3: TGTGCCAGCAGCTTAGATCCCCAGGTTTACGGGCAGTACTTC.

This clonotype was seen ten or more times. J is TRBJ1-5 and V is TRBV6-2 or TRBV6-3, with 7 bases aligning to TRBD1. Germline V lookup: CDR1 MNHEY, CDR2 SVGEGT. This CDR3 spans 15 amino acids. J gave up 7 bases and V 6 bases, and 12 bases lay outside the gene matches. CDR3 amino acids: CASSLIQGPGQPQHF. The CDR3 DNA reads TGTGCCAGCAGCCTAATACAGGGGCCAGGCCAGCCCCAGCATTTT.

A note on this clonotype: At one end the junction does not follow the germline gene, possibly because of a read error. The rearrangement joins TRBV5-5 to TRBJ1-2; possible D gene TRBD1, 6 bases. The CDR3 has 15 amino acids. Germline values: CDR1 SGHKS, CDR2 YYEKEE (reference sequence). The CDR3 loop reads CASSSYSIGGNGYIF. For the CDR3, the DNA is TGTGCCAGCAGCTCATACTCTATAGGGGGGAATGGCTACATCTTC. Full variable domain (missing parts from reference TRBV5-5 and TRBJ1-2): DAGVTQSPTHLIKTRGQQVTLRCSPISGHKSVSWYQQVLGQGPQFIFQYYEKEERGRGNFPDRFSARQFPNYSSELNVNALLLGDSALYLCASSSYSIGGNGYIFGSGTRLTVV.

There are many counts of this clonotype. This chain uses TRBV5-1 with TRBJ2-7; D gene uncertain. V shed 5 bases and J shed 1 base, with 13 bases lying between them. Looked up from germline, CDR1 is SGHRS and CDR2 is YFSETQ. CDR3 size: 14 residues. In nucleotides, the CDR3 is TGCGCCAGCAGTCCTAATACGGCATCCTACGAGCAGTACTTC. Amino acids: CASSPNTASYEQYF.

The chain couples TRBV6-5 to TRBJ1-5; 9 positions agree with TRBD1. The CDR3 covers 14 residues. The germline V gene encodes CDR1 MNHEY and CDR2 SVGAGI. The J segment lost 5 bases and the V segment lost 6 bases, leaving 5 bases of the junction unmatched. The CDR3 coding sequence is TGTGCCAGCAGGACGGACAGGGGAGATCAGCCCCAGCATTTT. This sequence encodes CASRTDRGDQPQHF.

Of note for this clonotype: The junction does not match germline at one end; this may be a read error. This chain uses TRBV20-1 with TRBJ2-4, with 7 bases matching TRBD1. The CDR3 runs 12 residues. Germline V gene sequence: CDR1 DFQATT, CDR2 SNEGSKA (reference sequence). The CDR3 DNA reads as TGCAGTGCCGGGACAGCCGAAAACATTCAGTACTTC. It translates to CSAGTAENIQYF.

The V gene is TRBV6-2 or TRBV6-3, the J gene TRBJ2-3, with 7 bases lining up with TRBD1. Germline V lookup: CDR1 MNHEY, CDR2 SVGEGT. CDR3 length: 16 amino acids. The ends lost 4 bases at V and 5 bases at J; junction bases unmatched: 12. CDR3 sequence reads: CASSFPRDSRGDTQYF. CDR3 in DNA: TGTGCCAGCAGTTTTCCCCGGGACAGCAGAGGAGATACGCAGTATTTT.

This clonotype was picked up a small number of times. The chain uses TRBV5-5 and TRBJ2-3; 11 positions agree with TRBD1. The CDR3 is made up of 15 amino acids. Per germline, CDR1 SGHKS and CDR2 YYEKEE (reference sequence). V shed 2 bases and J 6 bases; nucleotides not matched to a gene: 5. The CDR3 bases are TGTGCCAGCAGCTTTGCCGGGACAGGGGGGGATACGCAGTATTTT. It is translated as CASSFAGTGGDTQYF. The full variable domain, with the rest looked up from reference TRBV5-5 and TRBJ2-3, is DAGVTQSPTHLIKTRGQQVTLRCSPISGHKSVSWYQQVLGQGPQFIFQYYEKEERGRGNFPDRFSARQFPNYSSELNVNALLLGDSALYLCASSFAGTGGDTQYFGPGTRLTVL.

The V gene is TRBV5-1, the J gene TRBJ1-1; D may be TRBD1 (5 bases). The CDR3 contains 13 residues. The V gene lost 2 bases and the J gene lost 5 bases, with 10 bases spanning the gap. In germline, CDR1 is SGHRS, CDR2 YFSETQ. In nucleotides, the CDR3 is TGCGCCAGCAGCTTATCGGGGGTTACTGAAGCTTTCTTT. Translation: CASSLSGVTEAFF.

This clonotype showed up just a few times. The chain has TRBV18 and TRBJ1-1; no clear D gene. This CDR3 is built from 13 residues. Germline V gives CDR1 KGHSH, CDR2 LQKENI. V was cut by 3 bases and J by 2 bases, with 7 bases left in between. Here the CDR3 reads CASSPGLNTEAFF. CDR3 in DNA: TGTGCCAGCTCACCGGGCCTAAACACTGAAGCTTTCTTT.

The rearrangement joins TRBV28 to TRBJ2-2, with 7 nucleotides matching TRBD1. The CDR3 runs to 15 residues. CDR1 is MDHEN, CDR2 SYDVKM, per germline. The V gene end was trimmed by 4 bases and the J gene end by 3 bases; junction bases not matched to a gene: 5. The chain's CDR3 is CASSSPGQYTGELFF. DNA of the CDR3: TGTGCCAGCAGTTCGCCGGGACAGTACACCGGGGAGCTGTTTTTT. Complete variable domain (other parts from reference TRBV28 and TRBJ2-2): DVKVTQSSRYLVKRTGEKVFLECVQDMDHENMFWYRQDPGLGLRLIYFSYDVKMKEKGDIPEGYSVSREKKERFSLILESASTNQTSMYLCASSSPGQYTGELFFGEGSRLTVL.

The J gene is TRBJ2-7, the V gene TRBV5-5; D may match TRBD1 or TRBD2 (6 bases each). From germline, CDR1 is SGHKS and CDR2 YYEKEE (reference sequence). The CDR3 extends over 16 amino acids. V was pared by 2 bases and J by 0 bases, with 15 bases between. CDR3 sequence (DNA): TGTGCCAGCAGCTTCGGTCCGGGGGCGAGCTCCTACGAGCAGTACTTC. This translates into CASSFGPGASSYEQYF.

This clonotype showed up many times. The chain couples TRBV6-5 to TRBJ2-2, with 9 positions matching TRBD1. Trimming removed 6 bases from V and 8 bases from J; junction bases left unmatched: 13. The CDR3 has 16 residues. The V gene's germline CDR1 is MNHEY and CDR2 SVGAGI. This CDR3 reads CASSLLPDRGPGELFF. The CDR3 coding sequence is TGTGCCAGCAGCTTACTCCCGGACAGGGGCCCTGGGGAGCTGTTTTTT.